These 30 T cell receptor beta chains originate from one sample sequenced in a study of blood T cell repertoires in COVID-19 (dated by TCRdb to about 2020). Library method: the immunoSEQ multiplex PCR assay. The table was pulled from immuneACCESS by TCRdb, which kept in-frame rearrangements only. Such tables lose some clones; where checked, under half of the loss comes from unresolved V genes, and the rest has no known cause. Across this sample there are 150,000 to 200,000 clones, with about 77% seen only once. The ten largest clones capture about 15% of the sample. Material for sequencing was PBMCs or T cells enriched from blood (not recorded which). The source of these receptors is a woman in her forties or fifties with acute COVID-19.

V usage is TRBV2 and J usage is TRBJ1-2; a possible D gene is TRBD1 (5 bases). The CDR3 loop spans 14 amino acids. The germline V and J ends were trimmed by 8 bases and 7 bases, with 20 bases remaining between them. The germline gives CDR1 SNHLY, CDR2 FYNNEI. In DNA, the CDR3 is TGTGCCAGCCGAGGAGCAGGGCTAGAAGGTGGCTACACCTTC. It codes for CASRGAGLEGGYTF. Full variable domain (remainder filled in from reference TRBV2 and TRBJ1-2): EPEVTQTPSHQVTQMGQEVILRCVPISNHLYFYWYRQILGQKVEFLVSFYNNEISEKSEIFDDQFSVERPDGSNFTLKIRSTKLEDSAMYFCASRGAGLEGGYTFGSGTRLTVV.

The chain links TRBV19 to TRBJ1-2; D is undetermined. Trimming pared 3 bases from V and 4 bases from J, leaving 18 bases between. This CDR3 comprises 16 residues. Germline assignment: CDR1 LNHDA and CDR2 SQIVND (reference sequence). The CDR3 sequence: CASSMLGEAKLYGYTF. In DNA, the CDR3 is TGTGCCAGTAGTATGCTTGGCGAGGCCAAACTCTATGGCTACACCTTC. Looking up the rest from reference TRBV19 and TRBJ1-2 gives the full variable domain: DGGITQSPKYLFRKEGQNVTLSCEQNLNHDAMYWYRQDPGQGLRLIYYSQIVNDFQKGDIAEGYSVSREKKESFPLTVTSAQKNPTAFYLCASSMLGEAKLYGYTFGSGTRLTVV.

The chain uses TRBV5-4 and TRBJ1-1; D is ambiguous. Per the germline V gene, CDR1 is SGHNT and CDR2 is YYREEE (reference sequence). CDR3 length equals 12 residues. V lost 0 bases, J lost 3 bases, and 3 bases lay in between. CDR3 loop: CASSLVDTEAFF. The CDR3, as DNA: TGTGCCAGCAGCTTGGTCGACACTGAAGCTTTCTTT. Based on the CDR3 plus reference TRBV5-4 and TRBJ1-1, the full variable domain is ETGVTQSPTHLIKTRGQQVTLRCSSQSGHNTVSWYQQALGQGPQFIFQYYREEENGRGNFPPRFSGLQFPNYSSELNVNALELDDSALYLCASSLVDTEAFFGQGTRLTVV.

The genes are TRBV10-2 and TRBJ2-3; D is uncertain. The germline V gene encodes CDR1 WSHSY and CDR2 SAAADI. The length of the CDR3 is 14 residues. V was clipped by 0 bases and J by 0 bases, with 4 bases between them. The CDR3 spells CASSESSSTDTQYF. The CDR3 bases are TGCGCCAGCAGTGAGTCGTCTAGCACAGATACGCAGTATTTT.

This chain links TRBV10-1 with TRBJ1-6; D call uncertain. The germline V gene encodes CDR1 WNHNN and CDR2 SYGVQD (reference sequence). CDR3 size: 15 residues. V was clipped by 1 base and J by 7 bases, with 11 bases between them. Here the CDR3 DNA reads TGCGCCAGCAGTGAGTACTTAGAGGAGAATTCACCCCTCCACTTT. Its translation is CASSEYLEENSPLHF.

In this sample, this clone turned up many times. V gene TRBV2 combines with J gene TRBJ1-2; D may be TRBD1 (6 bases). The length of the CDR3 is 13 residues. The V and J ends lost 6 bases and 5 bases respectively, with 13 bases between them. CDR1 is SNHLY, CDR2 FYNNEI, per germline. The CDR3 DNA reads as TGTGCCAGCAGAAAAGACAGGCAGTATGGCTACACCTTC. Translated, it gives CASRKDRQYGYTF. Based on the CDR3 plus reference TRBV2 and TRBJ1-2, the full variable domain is EPEVTQTPSHQVTQMGQEVILRCVPISNHLYFYWYRQILGQKVEFLVSFYNNEISEKSEIFDDQFSVERPDGSNFTLKIRSTKLEDSAMYFCASRKDRQYGYTFGSGTRLTVV.

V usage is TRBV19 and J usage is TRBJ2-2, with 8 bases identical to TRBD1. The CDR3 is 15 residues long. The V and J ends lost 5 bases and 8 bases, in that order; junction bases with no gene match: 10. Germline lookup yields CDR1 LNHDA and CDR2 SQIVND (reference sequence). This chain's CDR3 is CASSAPGQVVGELFF. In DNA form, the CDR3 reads TGTGCCAGTAGTGCACCGGGACAGGTTGTAGGGGAGCTGTTTTTT. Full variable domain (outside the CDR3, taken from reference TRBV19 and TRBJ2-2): DGGITQSPKYLFRKEGQNVTLSCEQNLNHDAMYWYRQDPGQGLRLIYYSQIVNDFQKGDIAEGYSVSREKKESFPLTVTSAQKNPTAFYLCASSAPGQVVGELFFGEGSRLTVL.

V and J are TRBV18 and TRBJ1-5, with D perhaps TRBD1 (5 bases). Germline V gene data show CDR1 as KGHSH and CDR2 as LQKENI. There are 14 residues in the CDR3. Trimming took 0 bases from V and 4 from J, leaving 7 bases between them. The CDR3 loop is CASSPPTENQPQHF. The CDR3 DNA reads TGTGCCAGCTCACCACCGACAGAGAATCAGCCCCAGCATTTT.

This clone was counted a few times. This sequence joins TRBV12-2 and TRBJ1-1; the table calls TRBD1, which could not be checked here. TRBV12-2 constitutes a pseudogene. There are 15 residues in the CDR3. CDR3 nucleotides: TGTGCAAGTCGCGGCATTACCAAACTGAACACTGAAGCTTTCTTT. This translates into CASRGITKLNTEAFF.

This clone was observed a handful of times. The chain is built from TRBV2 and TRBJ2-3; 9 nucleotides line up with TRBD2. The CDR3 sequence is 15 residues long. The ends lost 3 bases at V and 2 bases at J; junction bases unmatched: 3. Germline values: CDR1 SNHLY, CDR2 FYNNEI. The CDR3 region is CASSEASGVTDTQYF. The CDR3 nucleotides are TGTGCCAGCAGTGAGGCTAGCGGGGTCACAGATACGCAGTATTTT.

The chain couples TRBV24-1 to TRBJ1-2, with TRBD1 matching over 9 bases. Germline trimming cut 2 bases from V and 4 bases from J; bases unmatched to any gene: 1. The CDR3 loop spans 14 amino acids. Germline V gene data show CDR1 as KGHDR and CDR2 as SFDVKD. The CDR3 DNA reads TGTGCCACCAGTGATTCGACAGGGGGCTATGGCTACACCTTC. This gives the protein CATSDSTGGYGYTF.

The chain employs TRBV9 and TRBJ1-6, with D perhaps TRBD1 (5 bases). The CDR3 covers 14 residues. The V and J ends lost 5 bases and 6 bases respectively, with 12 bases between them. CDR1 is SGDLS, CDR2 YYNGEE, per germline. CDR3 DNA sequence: TGTGCCAGCAGTAACAGGCTACCTAATTCACCCCTCCACTTT. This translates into CASSNRLPNSPLHF.

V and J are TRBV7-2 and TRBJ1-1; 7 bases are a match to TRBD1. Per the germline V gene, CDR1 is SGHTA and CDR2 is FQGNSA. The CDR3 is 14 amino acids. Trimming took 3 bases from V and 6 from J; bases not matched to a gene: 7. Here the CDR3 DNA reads TGTGCCAGCAGCTTCGACAGGGTTCAGCCTGAAGCTTTCTTT. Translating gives CASSFDRVQPEAFF.

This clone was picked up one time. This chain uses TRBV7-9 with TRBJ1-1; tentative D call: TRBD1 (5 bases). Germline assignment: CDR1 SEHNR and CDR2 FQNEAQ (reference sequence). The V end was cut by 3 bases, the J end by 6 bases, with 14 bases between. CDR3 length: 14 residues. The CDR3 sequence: CASSLGGEMAEAFF. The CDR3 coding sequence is TGTGCCAGCAGCTTGGGGGGTGAGATGGCTGAAGCTTTCTTT.

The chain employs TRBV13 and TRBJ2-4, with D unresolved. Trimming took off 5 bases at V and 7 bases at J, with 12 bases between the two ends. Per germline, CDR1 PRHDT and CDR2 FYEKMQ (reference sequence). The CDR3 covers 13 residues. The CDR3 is CASSTRLDNIQYF. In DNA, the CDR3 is TGTGCCAGCAGCACCCGACTGGATAACATTCAGTACTTC.

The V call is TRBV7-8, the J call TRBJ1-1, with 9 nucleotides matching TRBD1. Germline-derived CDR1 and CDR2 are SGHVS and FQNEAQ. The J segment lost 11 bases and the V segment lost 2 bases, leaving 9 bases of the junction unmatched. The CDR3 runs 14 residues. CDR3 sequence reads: CASSLSRTGVYAFF. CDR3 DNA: TGTGCCAGCAGCTTAAGTAGGACAGGGGTATATGCTTTCTTT.

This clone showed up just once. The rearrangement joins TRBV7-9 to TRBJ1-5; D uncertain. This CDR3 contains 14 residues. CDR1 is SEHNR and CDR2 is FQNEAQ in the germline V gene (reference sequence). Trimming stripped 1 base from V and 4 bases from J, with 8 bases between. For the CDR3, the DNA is TGTGCCAGCAGCTTAGACTCCCCGAATCAGCCCCAGCATTTT. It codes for CASSLDSPNQPQHF.

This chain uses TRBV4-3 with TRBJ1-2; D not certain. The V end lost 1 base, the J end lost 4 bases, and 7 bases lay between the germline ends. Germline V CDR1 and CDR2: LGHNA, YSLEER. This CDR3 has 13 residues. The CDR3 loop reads CASSQGVSYGYTF. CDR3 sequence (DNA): TGCGCCAGCAGCCAAGGCGTTTCCTATGGCTACACCTTC.

CDR3 sequence: CASRPQGQGNYGYTF. As DNA, the CDR3 is TGTGCCAGCAGGCCGCAGGGACAGGGGAACTATGGCTACACCTTC. The chain links TRBV28 to TRBJ1-2; 10 nucleotides align to TRBD1. Losses at the gene ends were 6 bases for V and 2 bases for J; bases not matched to a gene: 6. CDR1 is MDHEN and CDR2 is SYDVKM in the germline V gene. The CDR3 sequence is 15 residues long.

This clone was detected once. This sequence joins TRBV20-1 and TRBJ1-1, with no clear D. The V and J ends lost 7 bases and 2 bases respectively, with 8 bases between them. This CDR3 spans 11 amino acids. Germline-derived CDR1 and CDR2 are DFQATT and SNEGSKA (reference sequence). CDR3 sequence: CSVPGNTEAFF. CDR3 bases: TGCAGTGTCCCGGGTAACACTGAAGCTTTCTTT.

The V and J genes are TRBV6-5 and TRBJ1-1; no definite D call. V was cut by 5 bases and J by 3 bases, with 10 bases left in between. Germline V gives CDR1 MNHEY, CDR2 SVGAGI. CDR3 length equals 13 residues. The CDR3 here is CASSPRPDTEAFF. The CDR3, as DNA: TGTGCCAGCAGTCCCCGTCCTGACACTGAAGCTTTCTTT.

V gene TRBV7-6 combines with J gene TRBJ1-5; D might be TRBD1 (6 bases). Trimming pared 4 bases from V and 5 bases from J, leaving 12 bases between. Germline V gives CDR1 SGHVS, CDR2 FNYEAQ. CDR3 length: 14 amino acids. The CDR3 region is CASSSGGLDQPQHF. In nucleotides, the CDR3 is TGTGCCAGCAGCTCCGGGGGGCTGGATCAGCCCCAGCATTTT.

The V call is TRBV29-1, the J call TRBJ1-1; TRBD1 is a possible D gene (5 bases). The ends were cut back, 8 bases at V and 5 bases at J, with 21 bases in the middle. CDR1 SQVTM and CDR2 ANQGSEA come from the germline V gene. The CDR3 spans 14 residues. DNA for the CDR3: TGCAGCTCCCCCGGGGAGGACGGGGGGACTGAAGCTTTCTTT. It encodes CSSPGEDGGTEAFF.

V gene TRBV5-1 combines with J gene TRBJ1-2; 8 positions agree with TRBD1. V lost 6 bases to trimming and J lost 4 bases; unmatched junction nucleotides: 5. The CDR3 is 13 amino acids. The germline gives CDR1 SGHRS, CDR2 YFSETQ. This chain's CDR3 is CASNPGGSYGYTF. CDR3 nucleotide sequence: TGCGCCAGCAATCCAGGGGGCTCCTATGGCTACACCTTC.

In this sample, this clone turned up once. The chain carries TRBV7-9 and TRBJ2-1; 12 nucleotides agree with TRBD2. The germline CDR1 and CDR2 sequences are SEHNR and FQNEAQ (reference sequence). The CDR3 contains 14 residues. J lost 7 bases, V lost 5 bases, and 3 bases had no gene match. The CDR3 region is CASSIGLAGNEQFF. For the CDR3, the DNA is TGTGCCAGCAGCATCGGACTAGCGGGGAATGAGCAGTTCTTC. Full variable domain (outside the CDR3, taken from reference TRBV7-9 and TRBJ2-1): DTGVSQNPRHKITKRGQNVTFRCDPISEHNRLYWYRQTLGQGPEFLTYFQNEAQLEKSRLLSDRFSAERPKGSFSTLEIQRTEQGDSAMYLCASSIGLAGNEQFFGPGTRLTVL.

As DNA, the CDR3 is TGTGCCAGCTCACCACCGGAAGGGGTGGGGGCCAACGTCCTGACTTTC. Translating it yields CASSPPEGVGANVLTF. This rearrangement joins TRBV18 to TRBJ2-6; a weak D match, TRBD1 (5 bases). The CDR3 covers 16 residues. V was shortened by 0 bases and J by 4 bases, with 10 bases between the two germline ends. Germline CDR1 is KGHSH and CDR2 is LQKENI.

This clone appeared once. The CDR3 reads CASSLALADTQYF. The CDR3 DNA is TGTGCCAGCAGCTTAGCTCTTGCAGATACGCAGTATTTT. V is TRBV7-2 and J is TRBJ2-3; no reliable D call. Trimming took off 0 bases at V and 4 bases at J, with 5 bases between the two ends. CDR3 length: 13 residues. Germline-derived CDR1 and CDR2 are SGHTA and FQGNSA. Full variable domain (remainder filled in from reference TRBV7-2 and TRBJ2-3): GAGVSQSPSNKVTEKGKDVELRCDPISGHTALYWYRQSLGQGLEFLIYFQGNSAPDKSGLPSDRFSAERTGGSVSTLTIQRTQQEDSAVYLCASSLALADTQYFGPGTRLTVL.

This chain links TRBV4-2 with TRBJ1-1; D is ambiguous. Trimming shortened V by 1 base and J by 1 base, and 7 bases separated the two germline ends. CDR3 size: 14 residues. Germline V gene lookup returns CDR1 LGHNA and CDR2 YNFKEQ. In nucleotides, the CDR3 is TGTGCCAGCAGCCAAGGGTACGGGAACACTGAAGCTTTCTTT. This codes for CASSQGYGNTEAFF.

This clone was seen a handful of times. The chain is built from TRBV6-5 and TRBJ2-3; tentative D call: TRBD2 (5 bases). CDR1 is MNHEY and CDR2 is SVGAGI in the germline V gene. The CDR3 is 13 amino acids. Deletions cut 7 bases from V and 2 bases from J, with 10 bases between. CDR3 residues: CASNSGVTDTQYF. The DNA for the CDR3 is TGTGCCAGCAACTCCGGGGTCACAGATACGCAGTATTTT.

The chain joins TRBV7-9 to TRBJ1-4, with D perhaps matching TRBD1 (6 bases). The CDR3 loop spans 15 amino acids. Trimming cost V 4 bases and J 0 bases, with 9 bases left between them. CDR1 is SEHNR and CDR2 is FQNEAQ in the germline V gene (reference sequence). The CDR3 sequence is CASSSDRPTNEKLFF. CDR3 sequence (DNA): TGTGCCAGCAGCTCCGACAGGCCAACTAATGAAAAACTGTTTTTT.